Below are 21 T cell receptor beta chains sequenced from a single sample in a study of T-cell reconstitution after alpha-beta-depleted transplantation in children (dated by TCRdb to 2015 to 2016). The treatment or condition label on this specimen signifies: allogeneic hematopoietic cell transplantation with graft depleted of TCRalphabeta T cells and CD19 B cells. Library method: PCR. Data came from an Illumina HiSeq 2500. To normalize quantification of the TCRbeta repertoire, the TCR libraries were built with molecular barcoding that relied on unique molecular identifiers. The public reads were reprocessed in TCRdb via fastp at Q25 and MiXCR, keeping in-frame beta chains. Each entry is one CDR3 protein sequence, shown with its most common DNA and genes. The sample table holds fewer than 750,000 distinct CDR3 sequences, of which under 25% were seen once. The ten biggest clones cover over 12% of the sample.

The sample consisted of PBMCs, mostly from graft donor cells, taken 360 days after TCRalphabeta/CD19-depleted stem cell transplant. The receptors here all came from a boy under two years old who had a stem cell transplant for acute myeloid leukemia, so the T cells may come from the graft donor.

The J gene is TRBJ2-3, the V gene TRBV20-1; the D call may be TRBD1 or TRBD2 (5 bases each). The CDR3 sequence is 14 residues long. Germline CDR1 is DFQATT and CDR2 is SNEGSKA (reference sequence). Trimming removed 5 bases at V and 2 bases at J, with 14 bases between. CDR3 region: CSAEGDGFTDTQYF. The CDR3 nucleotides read TGCAGTGCTGAAGGGGACGGCTTCACAGATACGCAGTATTTT.

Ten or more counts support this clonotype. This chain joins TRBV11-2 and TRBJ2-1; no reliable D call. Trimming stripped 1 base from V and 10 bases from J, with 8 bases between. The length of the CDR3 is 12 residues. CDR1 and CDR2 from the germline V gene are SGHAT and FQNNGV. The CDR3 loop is CASSLVQTEQFF. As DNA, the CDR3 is TGTGCCAGCAGCTTAGTCCAGACCGAGCAGTTCTTC.

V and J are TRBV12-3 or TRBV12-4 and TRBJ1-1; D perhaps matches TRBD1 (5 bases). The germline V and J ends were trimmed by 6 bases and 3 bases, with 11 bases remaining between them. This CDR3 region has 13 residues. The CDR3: CASRNDRYTEAFF. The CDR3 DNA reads TGTGCCAGCAGAAACGACAGATACACTGAAGCTTTCTTT.

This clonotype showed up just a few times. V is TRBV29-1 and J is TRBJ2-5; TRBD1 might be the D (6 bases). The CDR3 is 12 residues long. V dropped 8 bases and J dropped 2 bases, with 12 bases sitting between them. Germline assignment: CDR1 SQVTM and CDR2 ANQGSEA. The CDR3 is CSTRTVQETQYF. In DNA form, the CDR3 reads TGCAGCACCCGGACAGTGCAAGAGACCCAGTACTTC.

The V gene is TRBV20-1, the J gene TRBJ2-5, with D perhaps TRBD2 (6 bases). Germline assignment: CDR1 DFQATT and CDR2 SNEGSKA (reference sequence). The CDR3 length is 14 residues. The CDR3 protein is CSPTRGLTGETQYF. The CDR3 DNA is TGCAGCCCGACGCGCGGACTAACCGGGGAGACCCAGTACTTC.

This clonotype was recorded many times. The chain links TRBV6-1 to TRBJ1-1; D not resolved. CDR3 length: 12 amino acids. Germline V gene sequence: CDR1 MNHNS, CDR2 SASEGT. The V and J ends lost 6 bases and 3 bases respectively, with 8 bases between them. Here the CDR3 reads CASRQRDTEAFF. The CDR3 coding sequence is TGTGCCAGCAGACAGAGGGACACTGAAGCTTTCTTT.

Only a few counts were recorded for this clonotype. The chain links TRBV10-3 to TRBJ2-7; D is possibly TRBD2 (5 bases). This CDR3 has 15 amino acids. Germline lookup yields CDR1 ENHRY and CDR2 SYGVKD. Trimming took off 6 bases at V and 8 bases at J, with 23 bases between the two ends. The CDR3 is CAIREAETTTSQQYF. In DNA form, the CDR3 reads TGTGCCATCAGGGAGGCGGAGACTACCACAAGCCAGCAGTACTTC.

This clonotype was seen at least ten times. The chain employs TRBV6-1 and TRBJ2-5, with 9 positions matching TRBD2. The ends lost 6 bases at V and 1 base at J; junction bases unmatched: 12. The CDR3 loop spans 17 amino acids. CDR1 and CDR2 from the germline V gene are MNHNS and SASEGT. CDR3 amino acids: CASRAWATSGRQETQYF. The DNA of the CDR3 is TGTGCCAGCAGGGCCTGGGCGACTAGCGGCCGCCAAGAGACCCAGTACTTC.

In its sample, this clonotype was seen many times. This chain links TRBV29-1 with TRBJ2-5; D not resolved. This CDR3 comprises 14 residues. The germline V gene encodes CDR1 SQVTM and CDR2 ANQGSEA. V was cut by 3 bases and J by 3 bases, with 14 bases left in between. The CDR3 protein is CSVESWVVEETQYF. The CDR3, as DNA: TGCAGCGTTGAGTCGTGGGTGGTGGAAGAGACCCAGTACTTC.

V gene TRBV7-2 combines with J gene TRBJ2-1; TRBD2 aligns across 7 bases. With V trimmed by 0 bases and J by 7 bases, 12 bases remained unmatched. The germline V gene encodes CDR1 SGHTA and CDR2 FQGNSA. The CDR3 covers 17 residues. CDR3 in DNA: TGTGCCAGCAGCTTAGCGCCCCCCCTAGCCGGGGGGAATGAGCAGTTCTTC. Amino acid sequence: CASSLAPPLAGGNEQFF.

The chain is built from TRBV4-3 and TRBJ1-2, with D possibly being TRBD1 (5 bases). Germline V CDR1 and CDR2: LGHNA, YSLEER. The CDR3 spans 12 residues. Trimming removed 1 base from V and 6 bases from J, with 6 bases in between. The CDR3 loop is CASSQGGNGYTF. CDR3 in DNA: TGCGCCAGCAGCCAAGGGGGGAATGGCTACACCTTC.

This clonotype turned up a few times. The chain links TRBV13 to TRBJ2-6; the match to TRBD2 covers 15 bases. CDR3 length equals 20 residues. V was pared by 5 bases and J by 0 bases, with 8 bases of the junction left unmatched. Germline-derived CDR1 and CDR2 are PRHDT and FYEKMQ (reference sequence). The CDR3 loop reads CASSRPGLAGGSSGANVLTF. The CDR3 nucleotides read TGTGCCAGCAGCCGACCGGGACTAGCGGGGGGAAGCTCTGGGGCCAACGTCCTGACTTTC.

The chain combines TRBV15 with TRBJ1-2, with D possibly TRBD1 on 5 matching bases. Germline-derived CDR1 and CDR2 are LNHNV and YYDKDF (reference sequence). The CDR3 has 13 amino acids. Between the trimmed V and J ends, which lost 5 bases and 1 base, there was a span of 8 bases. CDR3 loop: CATSGTLNYGYTF. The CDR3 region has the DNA TGTGCCACCAGCGGGACCCTTAACTATGGCTACACCTTC.

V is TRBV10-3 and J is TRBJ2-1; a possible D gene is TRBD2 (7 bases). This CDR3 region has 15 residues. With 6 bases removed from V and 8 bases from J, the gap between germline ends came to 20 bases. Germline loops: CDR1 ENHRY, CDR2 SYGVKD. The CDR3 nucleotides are TGTGCCATCAGAGGAGGTGGGGGGGCCAGAGATGAGCAGTTCTTC. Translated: CAIRGGGGARDEQFF.

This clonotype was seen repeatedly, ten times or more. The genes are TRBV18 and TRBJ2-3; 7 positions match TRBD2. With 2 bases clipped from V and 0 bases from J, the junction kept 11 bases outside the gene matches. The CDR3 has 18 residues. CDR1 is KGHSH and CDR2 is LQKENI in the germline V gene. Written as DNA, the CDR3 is TGTGCCAGCTCACCAAATTGGGAGAGCGGGGCTAGCACAGATACGCAGTATTTT. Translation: CASSPNWESGASTDTQYF.

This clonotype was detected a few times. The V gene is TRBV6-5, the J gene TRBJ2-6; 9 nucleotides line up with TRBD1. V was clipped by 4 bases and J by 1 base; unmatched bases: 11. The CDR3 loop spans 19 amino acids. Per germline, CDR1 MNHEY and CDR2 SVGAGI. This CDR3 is CASSSDWAGTGSGANVLTF. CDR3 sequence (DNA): TGTGCCAGCAGTTCCGACTGGGCCGGGACAGGGTCTGGGGCCAACGTCCTGACTTTC.

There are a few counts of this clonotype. CDR3 in amino acids: CASSLMGTGSTEAFF. CDR3 nucleotides: TGTGCCAGCAGCTTAATGGGGACAGGGAGCACTGAAGCTTTCTTT. The gene calls are TRBV7-9 and TRBJ1-1; 9 bases fit TRBD1. The V segment lost 2 bases and the J segment 4 bases; nucleotides outside the gene matches: 5. The CDR3 sequence is 15 residues long. The germline V gene has CDR1 SEHNR and CDR2 FQNEAQ (reference sequence).

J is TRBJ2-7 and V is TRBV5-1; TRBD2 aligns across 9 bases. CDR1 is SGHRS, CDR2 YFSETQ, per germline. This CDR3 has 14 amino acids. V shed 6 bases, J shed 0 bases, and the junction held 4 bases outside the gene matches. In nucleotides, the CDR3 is TGCGCCAGCAATAGCGGGAGAAACTCCTACGAGCAGTACTTC. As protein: CASNSGRNSYEQYF.

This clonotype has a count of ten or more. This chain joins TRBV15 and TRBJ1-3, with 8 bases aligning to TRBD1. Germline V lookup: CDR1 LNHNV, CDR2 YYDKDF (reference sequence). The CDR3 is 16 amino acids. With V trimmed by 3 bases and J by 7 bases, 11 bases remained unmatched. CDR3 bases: TGTGCCACCAGCAGGGAAGTCGACAGGGGTAGTAACACCATATATTTT. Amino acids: CATSREVDRGSNTIYF.

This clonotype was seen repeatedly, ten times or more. The CDR3 is CASSPGATHQEPQHF. The CDR3 region has the DNA TGCGCCAGCAGCCCAGGGGCTACCCACCAGGAGCCCCAGCATTTT. The chain carries TRBV5-1 and TRBJ1-5; tentatively, D is TRBD1 (6 bases). Trimming pared 4 bases from V and 8 bases from J, leaving 19 bases between. There are 15 residues in the CDR3. Germline loops: CDR1 SGHRS, CDR2 YFSETQ.

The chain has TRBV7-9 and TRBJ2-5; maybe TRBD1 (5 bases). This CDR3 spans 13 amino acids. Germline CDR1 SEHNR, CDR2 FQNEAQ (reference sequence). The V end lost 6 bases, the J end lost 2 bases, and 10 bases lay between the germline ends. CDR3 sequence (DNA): TGTGCCAGCAGGATGACAGATCAAGAGACCCAGTACTTC. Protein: CASRMTDQETQYF. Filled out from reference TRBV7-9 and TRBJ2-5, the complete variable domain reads DTGVSQNPRHKITKRGQNVTFRCDPISEHNRLYWYRQTLGQGPEFLTYFQNEAQLEKSRLLSDRFSAERPKGSFSTLEIQRTEQGDSAMYLCASRMTDQETQYFGPGTRLLVL.